The rows below give T cell receptor beta chains drawn from one sample of a study of blood T cells in healthy people across ages. In TCRdb, the 5' RACE reads were re-called with MiXCR into one record per CDR3 protein. The table lists approximately 1,700,000 distinct CDR3 sequences, roughly two fifths of them singletons, with under 30% in the top ten. Material: blood. These receptors were taken from a human donor in good health. Each CDR3 is given with its conserved first and last residue. The D gene is left open where the match is weak. Rows give clone size only sometimes, using once, few, many, or a class for an expanded clone.

J | V | size | D | DNA | CDR3
TRBJ2-3 | TRBV9 | few | . | TGTGCCAGCAGCCCACACGGGGGATACAGCACAGATACGCAGTATTTT | CASSPHGGYSTDTQYF
TRBJ2-3 | TRBV28 | . | . | TGTGCCAGCAGTTCCCCCGGGGCTGGGGATACGCAGTATTTT | CASSSPGAGDTQYF
TRBJ1-1 | TRBV29-1 | . | . | TGCAGCGTTTGGGACACTGAAGCTTTCTTT | CSVWDTEAFF
TRBJ2-1 | TRBV6-5 | . | TRBD1 | TGTGCCAGCAGTTTGAATACAGGGGTCGAGCAGTTCTTC | CASSLNTGVEQFF
TRBJ1-2 | TRBV6-2/TRBV6-3 | . | . | TGTGCCAGCAGCCACGGTCAGTGCTATGGCTACACCTTC | CASSHGQCYGYTF
TRBJ1-2 | TRBV9 | . | . | TGTGCCAGCAGCGCGGACCCCTATAACTATGGCTACACCTTC | CASSADPYNYGYTF
TRBJ2-1 | TRBV6-2/TRBV6-3 | . | TRBD2 | TGTGCCAGCAGCTCCATGACTAGCGGGGGGCGCAGCTCCTACAATGAGCAGTTCTTC | CASSSMTSGGRSSYNEQFF
TRBJ1-1 | TRBV11-2 | . | . | TGTGCCAGCAGCGGGCCGGACACCGGGATATACACTGAAGCTTTCTTT | CASSGPDTGIYTEAFF
TRBJ2-7 | TRBV28 | few | . | TGTGCCAGCACCCCGACGGGGTTTTCAGACTACGAGCAGTACTTC | CASTPTGFSDYEQYF
TRBJ1-2 | TRBV7-2 | . | TRBD1 | TGTGCCAGCAGCACAAGGACAGGGACGGCCTATGGCTACACCTTC | CASSTRTGTAYGYTF
TRBJ2-2 | TRBV9 | few | TRBD1 | TGTGCCAGCAGCCCACCCGTGGGGACAGATTACACCGGGGAGCTGTTTTTT | CASSPPVGTDYTGELFF
TRBJ1-2 | TRBV29-1 | . | TRBD1 | TGCAGCGTCCAACCAGGGGGCTATGGCTACACCTTC | CSVQPGGYGYTF
TRBJ2-1 | TRBV5-1 | . | . | TGCGCCAGCAGCTGGGGGTTCGGCAACAACAATGAGCAGTTCTTC | CASSWGFGNNNEQFF
TRBJ1-3 | TRBV7-9 | . | . | TGTGCCAGCAGCCTGGAGGAGGTAAACACCATATATTTT | CASSLEEVNTIYF
TRBJ2-5 | TRBV5-1 | few | TRBD2 | TGCGCCAGCAGTTCTCATGGACTAGCGGACTACCAAGAGACCCAGTACTTC | CASSSHGLADYQETQYF
TRBJ1-2 | TRBV6-6 | few | TRBD1 | TGTGCCAGCAACGCGGACAGGAGCATGGGGTACACCTTC | CASNADRSMGYTF
TRBJ2-3 | TRBV6-1 | few | . | TGTGCCAGCAGAGCCCTAAGCGGTTCTAGCACAGATACGCAGTATTTT | CASRALSGSSTDTQYF
TRBJ1-1 | TRBV20-1 | . | . | TGCAGGGCCCCGATTCGGGAAACTGAAGCTTTCTTT | CRAPIRETEAFF
TRBJ2-7 | TRBV27 | . | TRBD1 | TGTGCCAGCAGTTTCAGGGGGCTAGGAACCTACGAGCAGTACTTC | CASSFRGLGTYEQYF
TRBJ2-1 | TRBV12-3/TRBV12-4 | few | . | TGTGCCAGCAGTTTCCGACTTGAATGGGCAAACAATGAGCAGTTCTTC | CASSFRLEWANNEQFF
TRBJ2-4 | TRBV9 | few | TRBD2 | TGTGCCAGCAGCGAAAGCGGGGGGGCACCCATTCAGTACTTC | CASSESGGAPIQYF
TRBJ2-3 | TRBV25-1 | . | TRBD1 | TGTGCCAGCAAGAACAGGGGAACAACGCAGTATTTT | CASKNRGTTQYF
TRBJ1-5 | TRBV4-3 | . | TRBD1 | TGCGCCAGCGGCCATGGGACAGAAAAATCGCCCCAGCATTTT | CASGHGTEKSPQHF
TRBJ1-2 | TRBV5-1 | . | . | TGCGCCAGCAGCCCGAGGAGACAGCCATTCTATGGCTACACCTTC | CASSPRRQPFYGYTF
TRBJ2-7 | TRBV6-5 | many | TRBD2 | TGTGCCAGTCGGGCGGGGGGCTCCTACGAGCAGTACTTC | CASRAGGSYEQYF
TRBJ2-1 | TRBV20-1 | . | . | TGCAGTGCCCCGGCGGGGCGCCACTTCTACGAGCAGTTCTTC | CSAPAGRHFYEQFF
TRBJ2-3 | TRBV12-3/TRBV12-4 | few | TRBD1 | TGTGCCAGCAGAGCACAGGGGTTCACAGATACGCAGTATTTT | CASRAQGFTDTQYF
TRBJ1-4 | TRBV5-1 | few | . | TGCGCCAGCAGCTTGGGTTCAAATGAAAAACTGTTTTTT | CASSLGSNEKLFF
TRBJ2-1 | TRBV7-2 | . | TRBD1 | TGTGCCTGCAGCCCGGACCGACAGGGCGCCTACAATGAGCAGTTCTTC | CACSPDRQGAYNEQFF
TRBJ2-5 | TRBV5-5 | . | . | TGTGCCAGCAGCGGAGTAAAGGGTTCCTACGAGCGGTACTTC | CASSGVKGSYERYF
TRBJ2-3 | TRBV5-1 | few | TRBD2 | TGCGCCAGCAGCTTGACCCCGACTAGCGGGACAGATACGCAGTATTTT | CASSLTPTSGTDTQYF
TRBJ2-7 | TRBV25-1 | many | . | TGTGCCAGCACAGGGGCCTACGAGCAGTACTTC | CASTGAYEQYF
TRBJ2-1 | TRBV5-1 | . | TRBD2 | TGCGCCAGCAGCCACCCGGGACTAGCGGCCAATGAGCAGTTCTTC | CASSHPGLAANEQFF
TRBJ1-2 | TRBV20-1 | . | TRBD1 | TGCAGTGCTAGGATCGACAGGGGACGGTATGGCTACACCTTC | CSARIDRGRYGYTF
TRBJ1-6 | TRBV24-1 | . | . | TGCGCCACCAGTGATTACAGCTCCTATAATTCACCCCTCCACTTT | CATSDYSSYNSPLHF
TRBJ1-5 | TRBV11-1 | . | . | TGTGCCAGCAGCTTGGGCCCAGGTCCGGGGGACATGGGTTATTATAGCAATCAGCCCCAGCATTTT | CASSLGPGPGDMGYYSNQPQHF
TRBJ2-4 | TRBV7-8 | many | TRBD1 | TGTGCCAGCAGCTTCGGGACAGAGCAGTACTTC | CASSFGTEQYF
TRBJ2-7 | TRBV7-2 | . | TRBD1 | TGTGCCAGCAGCTCAGCGTCCGGGACAGGGTCCTACGAGCAGTACTTC | CASSSASGTGSYEQYF
TRBJ1-2 | TRBV4-1 | . | . | TGCGCCAGCAGCCTCGGCCAGGGGTCGGGGGGGAATGGCTACACCTTC | CASSLGQGSGGNGYTF
TRBJ2-7 | TRBV15 | . | . | TGTGCCACCAGCGGCCTGGGTGGGGGCGGATCTTACGAGCAGTACTTC | CATSGLGGGGSYEQYF
TRBJ2-7 | TRBV20-1 | . | TRBD2 | TGCAGTGCTAAAAGGACTAGCAGGGCTAACGAGCAGTACTTC | CSAKRTSRANEQYF
TRBJ2-7 | TRBV12-3/TRBV12-4 | once | . | TGTGCCAGCAGTTTTTACAGGGAGAGCTACGAGCAGTACTTC | CASSFYRESYEQYF
TRBJ2-3 | TRBV5-1 | . | . | TGCGCCAGCAGCCGGGGCCTTGTGGGGGGTATCCTAACAGATACGCAGTATTTT | CASSRGLVGGILTDTQYF
TRBJ2-7 | TRBV2 | . | . | TGTGCCAGCATCTTGGACCACGAGCAGTACTTC | CASILDHEQYF
TRBJ1-2 | TRBV20-1 | few | . | TGCAGTGCGGTTTGGCGGTACTATGGCTACACCTTC | CSAVWRYYGYTF
TRBJ2-2 | TRBV10-3 | . | . | TGTGCCATCACCACTAGTATAACTACCGGGGAGCTGTTTTTT | CAITTSITTGELFF